This T cell receptor beta chain derives from a study of T-cell memory formation after mild COVID-19. Study-wide points: Mainly CM and EM harbored the contracting CD4+ clones; mainly EMRA harbored the CD8+ ones. Pre-infection memory carried some responding clones, suggesting that cross-reactive memory joined. Among clones contracting day 15 to 85, CD4/CD8 was balanced, whereas later expanders leaned CD4+.

Germline V lookup: CDR1 KGHDR, CDR2 SFDVKD. V lost 9 bases and J lost 6, with 20 bases in between. This CDR3 has 15 amino acids. This clonotype was counted at least ten times. Its antigen is not identified. In TCRdb, the 5' RACE reads were re-called with MiXCR into one record per CDR3 protein. The data hold about 35,000 distinct CDR3 sequences, with over 20% observed a single time. V gene TRBV24-1 combines with J gene TRBJ1-5, with a possible D match to TRBD1 (5 bases). The receptor was derived from an adult who had mild COVID-19 (a few samples of this study predate the infection). Cell type and time point are not known. Sequencing was done on a sample of PBMCs or a T cell subset sorted from them (not recorded which). The CDR3 protein is CATYTSRAGRQPQHF. Here the CDR3 DNA reads TGTGCCACCTATACTTCTCGGGCAGGGCGTCAGCCCCAGCATTTT.